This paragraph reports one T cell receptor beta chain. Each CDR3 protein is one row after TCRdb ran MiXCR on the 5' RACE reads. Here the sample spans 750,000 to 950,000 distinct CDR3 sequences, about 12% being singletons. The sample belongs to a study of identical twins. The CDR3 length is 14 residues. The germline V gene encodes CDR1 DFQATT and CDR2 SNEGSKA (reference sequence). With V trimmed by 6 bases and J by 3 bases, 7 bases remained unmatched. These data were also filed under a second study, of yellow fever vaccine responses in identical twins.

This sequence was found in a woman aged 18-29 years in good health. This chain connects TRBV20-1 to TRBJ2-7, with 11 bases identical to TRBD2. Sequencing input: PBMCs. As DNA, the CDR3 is TGCAGTGCAGACCCGGGACTAGCGGACTACGAGCAGTACTTC. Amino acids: CSADPGLADYEQYF.